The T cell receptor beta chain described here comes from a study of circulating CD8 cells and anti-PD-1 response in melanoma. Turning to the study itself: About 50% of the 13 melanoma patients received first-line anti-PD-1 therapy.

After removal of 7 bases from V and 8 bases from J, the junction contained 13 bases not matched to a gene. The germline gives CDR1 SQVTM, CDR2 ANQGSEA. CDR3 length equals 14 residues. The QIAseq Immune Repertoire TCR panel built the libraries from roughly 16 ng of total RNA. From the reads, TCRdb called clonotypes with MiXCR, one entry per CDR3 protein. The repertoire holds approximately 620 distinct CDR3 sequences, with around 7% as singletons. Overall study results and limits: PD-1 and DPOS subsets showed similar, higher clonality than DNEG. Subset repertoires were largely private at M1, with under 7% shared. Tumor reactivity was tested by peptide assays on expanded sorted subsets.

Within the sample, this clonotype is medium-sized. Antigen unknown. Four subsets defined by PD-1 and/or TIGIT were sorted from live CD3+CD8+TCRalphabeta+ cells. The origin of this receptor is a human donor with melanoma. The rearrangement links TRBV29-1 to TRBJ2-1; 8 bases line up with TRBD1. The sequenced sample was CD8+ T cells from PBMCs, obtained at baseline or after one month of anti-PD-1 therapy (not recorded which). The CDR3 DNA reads TGCAGCGGGAGGGCCAGGGGGCCATCCGATGAGCAGTTCTTC. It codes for CSGRARGPSDEQFF.